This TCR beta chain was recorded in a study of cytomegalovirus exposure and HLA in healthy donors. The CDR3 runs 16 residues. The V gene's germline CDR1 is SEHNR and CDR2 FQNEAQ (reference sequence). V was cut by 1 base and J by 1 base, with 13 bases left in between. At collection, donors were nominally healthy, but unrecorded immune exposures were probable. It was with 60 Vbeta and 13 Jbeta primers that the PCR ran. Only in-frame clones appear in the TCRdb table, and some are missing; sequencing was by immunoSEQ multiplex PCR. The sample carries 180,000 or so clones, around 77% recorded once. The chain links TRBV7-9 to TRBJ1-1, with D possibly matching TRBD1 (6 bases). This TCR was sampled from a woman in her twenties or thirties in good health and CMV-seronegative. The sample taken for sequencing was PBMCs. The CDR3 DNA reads TGTGCCAGCAGCTTAGTTAATTGGGACAAGAACACTGAAGCTTTCTTT. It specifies CASSLVNWDKNTEAFF.